The clone carrying this TCR beta chain occurred once. Its antigen is as yet unknown. The CDR3 runs to 15 residues. CDR1 is MNHEY and CDR2 is SMNVEV in the germline V gene (reference sequence). Trimming took off 3 bases at V and 5 bases at J, with 17 bases between the two ends. The data were taken from a study of Ad26.COV2.S vaccination and SARS-CoV-2 variants. For the study at large: The donor belonged to the COV1001 Ad26.COV2.S trial arm. Notes on the study in general: Overall T cell responses may have been underestimated by the analyses of TCR breadth and depth. Placebo and vaccine recipients had non-spike TCR breadth that was similar.

This sample's treatment: some 20 received Ad26.COV2.S at low or high dose, single or two shots; about 5 received placebo; per-sample allocation not given. Sampling happened 63 days after the first vaccine or placebo injection. Libraries were prepared by immunoSEQ multiplex PCR; TCRdb keeps only in-frame clonotypes and omits some of them. The sample shows about 350,000 clones, roughly 85% of them seen only once. The material sequenced was peripheral blood, taken in a trial of Ad26.COV2.S vaccine versus placebo. This receptor was obtained from a person aged 18-65 years who received the Ad26.COV2.S COVID-19 vaccine or a placebo. This rearrangement joins TRBV27 to TRBJ2-7, with a tentative D call TRBD2 (6 bases). The CDR3 sequence: CASSFLPAGINEQYF. The CDR3, as DNA: TGTGCCAGCAGTTTCCTCCCTGCGGGAATCAACGAGCAGTACTTC.